This T cell receptor beta chain comes out of a study of blood T cell repertoires in COVID-19. Losses at the gene ends were 6 bases for V and 4 bases for J; bases not matched to a gene: 1. The CDR3 length is 13 residues. Profiled with immunoSEQ multiplex PCR; TCRdb holds only in-frame clones, not every one. The data show roughly 68,000 clones, approximately 81% seen once. Sequencing was done on a sample of PBMCs or T cells enriched from blood (not recorded which). J is TRBJ1-5 and V is TRBV12-3 or TRBV12-4, with 9 bases fitting TRBD1. This sequence originates from a woman between 35 and 50 years old with acute COVID-19. The DNA for the CDR3 is TGTGCCAGCAGAGGACAGGGGAATCAGCCCCAGCATTTT. It encodes CASRGQGNQPQHF.